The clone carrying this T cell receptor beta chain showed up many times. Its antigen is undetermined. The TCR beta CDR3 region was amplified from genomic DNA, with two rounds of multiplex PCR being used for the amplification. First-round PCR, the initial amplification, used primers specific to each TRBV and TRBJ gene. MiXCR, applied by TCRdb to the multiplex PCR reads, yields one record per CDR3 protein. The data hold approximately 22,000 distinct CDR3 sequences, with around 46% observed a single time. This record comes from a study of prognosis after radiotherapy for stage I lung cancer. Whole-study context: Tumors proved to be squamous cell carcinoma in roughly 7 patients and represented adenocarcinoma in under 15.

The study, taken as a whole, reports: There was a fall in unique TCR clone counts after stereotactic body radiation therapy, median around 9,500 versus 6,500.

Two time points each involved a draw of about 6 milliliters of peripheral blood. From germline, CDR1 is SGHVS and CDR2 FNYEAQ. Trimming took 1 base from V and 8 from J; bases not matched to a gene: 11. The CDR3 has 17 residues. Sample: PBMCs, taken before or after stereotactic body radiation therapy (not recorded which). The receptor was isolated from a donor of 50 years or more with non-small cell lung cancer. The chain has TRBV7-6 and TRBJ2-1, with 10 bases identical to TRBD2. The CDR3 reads CASSLEGPSGRDDEQFF. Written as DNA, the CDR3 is TGTGCCAGCAGCTTAGAGGGTCCCAGCGGGAGGGATGATGAGCAGTTCTTC.